This passage covers 31 T cell receptor beta chains from one sample sequenced in a study of PD-1 blockade in classical Hodgkin lymphoma. Produced via immunoSEQ multiplex PCR; TCRdb's table is partial and in-frame only. The sample consists of 18,000 or so clones, about four fifths of them appearing once. Regarding time point: newly diagnosed, previously untreated cHL patient sample. Thawed PBMCs underwent magnetic negative selection to yield purified CD4+ T cells. Sequenced input: CD4+ T cells from blood. The receptors shown here come from a human donor with classical Hodgkin lymphoma.

This chain joins TRBV5-4 and TRBJ1-4; D is uncertain. Trimming left V 4 bases short and J 3 bases short, with 13 bases between. The V gene's germline CDR1 is SGHNT and CDR2 YYREEE (reference sequence). The CDR3 covers 15 residues. CDR3 coding DNA: TGTGCCAGCAGCCCCACCGGACGGCCTAATGAAAAACTGTTTTTT. Translation gives CASSPTGRPNEKLFF. The whole variable domain, filled in from reference TRBV5-4 and TRBJ1-4, reads ETGVTQSPTHLIKTRGQQVTLRCSSQSGHNTVSWYQQALGQGPQFIFQYYREEENGRGNFPPRFSGLQFPNYSSELNVNALELDDSALYLCASSPTGRPNEKLFFGSGTQLSVL.

The chain links TRBV27 to TRBJ1-3, with D possibly being TRBD1 (5 bases). The V end lost 11 bases, the J end lost 0 bases, and 8 bases lay between the germline ends. The CDR3 sequence is 12 residues long. Looked up from germline, CDR1 is MNHEY and CDR2 is SMNVEV (reference sequence). This CDR3 is CARQSSGNTIYF. The CDR3 bases are TGTGCCCGACAGTCCTCTGGAAACACCATATATTTT.

V and J are TRBV28 and TRBJ2-7; TRBD2 matches 10 bases. V was pared by 3 bases and J by 7 bases, with 9 bases of the junction left unmatched. Per the germline V gene, CDR1 is MDHEN and CDR2 is SYDVKM. The CDR3 extends over 15 amino acids. The chain's CDR3 is CASSFGLAGAKEQYF. As DNA, the CDR3 is TGTGCCAGCAGTTTTGGGCTAGCGGGAGCCAAAGAGCAGTACTTC.

This chain uses TRBV19 with TRBJ2-1; 8 bases align to TRBD2. CDR3 length: 15 amino acids. Germline V gene data show CDR1 as LNHDA and CDR2 as SQIVND (reference sequence). J gave up 3 bases and V 9 bases, and 10 bases lay outside the gene matches. The DNA of the CDR3 is TGTGCCAGCCATCTTTCGGGACTAGTCTACAATGAGCAGTTCTTC. Translating it yields CASHLSGLVYNEQFF. Full variable domain (missing parts from reference TRBV19 and TRBJ2-1): DGGITQSPKYLFRKEGQNVTLSCEQNLNHDAMYWYRQDPGQGLRLIYYSQIVNDFQKGDIAEGYSVSREKKESFPLTVTSAQKNPTAFYLCASHLSGLVYNEQFFGPGTRLTVL.

This clone was seen a few times. V and J are TRBV19 and TRBJ1-2; possibly TRBD1 for D (5 bases). Between the trimmed V and J ends, which lost 1 base and 6 bases, there was a span of 6 bases. Germline V CDR1 and CDR2: LNHDA, SQIVND (reference sequence). The CDR3 extends over 12 amino acids. This CDR3 is CASSIAGNGYTF. For the CDR3, the DNA is TGTGCCAGTAGTATAGCAGGGAATGGCTACACCTTC.

The chain is built from TRBV29-1 and TRBJ1-3, with no clear D. Per the germline V gene, CDR1 is SQVTM and CDR2 is ANQGSEA. The CDR3 contains 14 residues. Trimming cost V 3 bases and J 3 bases, with 12 bases left between them. CDR3 coding DNA: TGCAGCGTTGAGGAGGGAAAGGGTGGAAACACCATATATTTT. Translated, it gives CSVEEGKGGNTIYF.

The chain uses TRBV7-2 and TRBJ1-2; D possibly corresponds to TRBD1 (6 bases). CDR3 length equals 14 residues. Germline lookup yields CDR1 SGHTA and CDR2 FQGNSA. Trimming left V 1 base short and J 5 bases short, with 11 bases between. CDR3 region: CASSLDIGGYGYTF. As DNA, the CDR3 is TGTGCCAGCAGCTTAGACATAGGGGGGTATGGCTACACCTTC.

The chain links TRBV9 to TRBJ2-1; TRBD1 agrees at 11 bases. The CDR3 runs to 15 residues. With V trimmed by 4 bases and J by 3 bases, 3 bases remained unmatched. Germline CDR1 reads SGDLS; CDR2 reads YYNGEE. The CDR3 nucleotides read TGTGCCAGCAGCCCCGGGACAGGGGGCTACAATGAGCAGTTCTTC. This sequence encodes CASSPGTGGYNEQFF.

This sequence joins TRBV7-2 and TRBJ2-7; TRBD1 matches 8 bases. Germline V gene sequence: CDR1 SGHTA, CDR2 FQGNSA. Unmatched junction bases numbered 3, after V lost 4 bases and J lost 1 base. This CDR3 has 14 residues. The CDR3 reads CASSSRQGSYEQYF. The CDR3 DNA reads TGTGCCAGCAGCTCACGACAGGGGTCCTACGAGCAGTACTTC.

The chain has TRBV2 and TRBJ2-5; possibly TRBD1 or TRBD2 for D (5 bases each). The CDR3 is 12 amino acids. Trimming took 8 bases from V and 5 from J, leaving 12 bases between them. Germline V lookup: CDR1 SNHLY, CDR2 FYNNEI. CDR3 in amino acids: CASSGPGETQYF. The CDR3 DNA reads as TGTGCCAGCTCGGGGCCGGGCGAGACCCAGTACTTC.

The chain employs TRBV7-2 and TRBJ1-5, with D perhaps matching TRBD1 (6 bases). The CDR3 extends over 13 amino acids. Germline V lookup: CDR1 SGHTA, CDR2 FQGNSA. Trimming cost V 7 bases and J 0 bases, with 7 bases left between them. The CDR3 spells CASNRDSNQPQHF. The DNA for the CDR3 is TGTGCCAGCAACAGGGATAGCAATCAGCCCCAGCATTTT.

The chain couples TRBV28 to TRBJ2-3; no reliable D call. The germline V and J ends were trimmed by 5 bases and 2 bases, with 5 bases remaining between them. Germline V gene data show CDR1 as MDHEN and CDR2 as SYDVKM. The CDR3 runs to 12 residues. The CDR3 here is CASSTPTDTQYF. In nucleotides, the CDR3 is TGTGCCAGCAGTACCCCCACAGATACGCAGTATTTT.

This sequence joins TRBV4-2 and TRBJ2-2; 11 bases map to TRBD2. The ends lost 0 bases at V and 9 bases at J; junction bases unmatched: 12. This CDR3 region has 18 residues. Germline CDR1 LGHNA, CDR2 YNFKEQ. Here the CDR3 DNA reads TGTGCCAGCAGCCAAGAGTCCGGGACTAGCGGCCCCCGCAGGGAGCTGTTTTTT. The encoded protein is CASSQESGTSGPRRELFF.

J is TRBJ1-5 and V is TRBV6-1; D gene unclear. Germline V gene sequence: CDR1 MNHNS, CDR2 SASEGT. The germline V and J ends were trimmed by 3 bases and 0 bases, with 9 bases remaining between them. CDR3 length: 15 amino acids. The CDR3 bases are TGTGCCAGCAGTGAGGACCCTTATAGCAATCAGCCCCAGCATTTT. Amino acids: CASSEDPYSNQPQHF.

CDR3 residues: CASSLGGSRRGHNEKLFF. CDR3 nucleotide sequence: TGTGCCAGCAGTTTAGGCGGTAGTCGACGGGGCCATAATGAAAAACTGTTTTTT. The rearrangement joins TRBV27 to TRBJ1-4, with D tentatively TRBD1 (5 bases). The length of the CDR3 is 18 residues. The germline gives CDR1 MNHEY, CDR2 SMNVEV (reference sequence). V lost 2 bases and J 4 bases, leaving 20 bases between the germline ends.

The rearrangement joins TRBV11-1 to TRBJ2-7; D possibly corresponds to TRBD1 (5 bases). In germline, CDR1 is SGHAT, CDR2 FQDESV (reference sequence). The CDR3 is 14 residues long. Trimming stripped 6 bases from V and 1 base from J, with 13 bases between. DNA of the CDR3: TGTGCCAGCAGTCAAACAGGATTTTCCTACGAGCAGTACTTC. It encodes CASSQTGFSYEQYF.

This clone appeared a single time. This chain uses TRBV21-1 with TRBJ2-5; the table's D call, TRBD2, was not checked against the DNA. TRBV21-1 is assigned pseudogene status. This CDR3 has 20 amino acids. The CDR3 DNA follows: TGTGCCAGCAGCCCCAGCAGGCTAGCGGGAGGGCTAGGGGTCCAAGAGACCCAGTACTTC. Translation gives CASSPSRLAGGLGVQETQYF.

As for this clone: Other nucleotide sequences from this sample produce the same CDR3. The V gene is TRBV6-5, the J gene TRBJ2-7; 9 positions agree with TRBD1. CDR3 length: 14 amino acids. The V gene's germline CDR1 is MNHEY and CDR2 SVGAGI. Trimming removed 6 bases from V and 1 base from J; junction bases left unmatched: 4. For the CDR3, the DNA is TGTGCCAGCAGCAGGACAGGGGATTCCTACGAGCAGTACTTC. This sequence encodes CASSRTGDSYEQYF.

In its sample, this clone was seen a few times. The rearrangement links TRBV6-1 to TRBJ1-2, with 7 bases identical to TRBD1. This CDR3 has 14 amino acids. CDR1 is MNHNS and CDR2 is SASEGT in the germline V gene. V was clipped by 4 bases and J by 6 bases; unmatched bases: 8. DNA of the CDR3: TGTGCCAGCAGTGGAATAACGACAGGGAATGGCTACACCTTC. It specifies CASSGITTGNGYTF.

This chain links TRBV5-1 with TRBJ2-3; 11 positions match TRBD2. This CDR3 contains 17 residues. Germline V gene data show CDR1 as SGHRS and CDR2 as YFSETQ. V lost 0 bases to trimming and J lost 4 bases; unmatched junction nucleotides: 7. In DNA form, the CDR3 reads TGCGCCAGCAGCTTGGGTACTAGCGGGAGAGTCCCAGATACGCAGTATTTT. It specifies CASSLGTSGRVPDTQYF.

The chain uses TRBV2 and TRBJ2-7; tentative D call: TRBD1 (5 bases). Germline CDR1 and CDR2: SNHLY and FYNNEI. V lost 6 bases, J lost 2 bases, and 32 bases lay in between. The CDR3 length is 20 residues. The CDR3 reads CASRKSIGARETVPPYEQYF. The CDR3 bases are TGTGCCAGCAGGAAGTCCATAGGAGCCAGGGAAACTGTCCCTCCCTACGAGCAGTACTTC.

This clone was observed a few times. The CDR3 coding sequence is TGTGCCAGCAGTCCACGGACGGACTATGGCTACACCTTC. This gives the protein CASSPRTDYGYTF. This chain connects TRBV27 to TRBJ1-2; D is undetermined. V lost 5 bases to trimming and J lost 3 bases, with 10 bases between them. Germline V gives CDR1 MNHEY, CDR2 SMNVEV (reference sequence). The CDR3 length is 13 residues.

Note on this clone: One junction end disagrees with the germline gene, perhaps due to a read error. This rearrangement joins TRBV11-3 to TRBJ2-2; 10 bases map to TRBD2. Germline V gene data show CDR1 as SGHNT and CDR2 as YENEEA. The CDR3 extends over 17 amino acids. Here the CDR3 DNA reads TGTGCCAGCAGCCTAGACCCCCTAGCGGGAGCGAACGGGGAGCTGTTTTTT. It specifies CASSLDPLAGANGELFF.

The chain recombines TRBV11-2 with TRBJ1-2; 10 nucleotides agree with TRBD1. After removal of 3 bases from V and 4 bases from J, the junction contained 2 bases not matched to a gene. The CDR3 extends over 14 amino acids. CDR1 is SGHAT, CDR2 FQNNGV, per germline. The CDR3 loop is CASSLTGGVYGYTF. For the CDR3, the DNA is TGTGCCAGCAGCTTGACAGGGGGCGTCTATGGCTACACCTTC.

About this clone itself: Its ends do not fully match the called genes, so a read error is possible. This sequence joins TRBV7-3 and TRBJ1-1; 9 bases fit TRBD1. The CDR3 has 15 amino acids. CDR1 SGHTA and CDR2 FQGTGA come from the germline V gene. DNA for the CDR3: TGTGCCAGCAGCCTAACAGGGGGCGGCTACACTGAAGCTTTCTTT. Translating gives CASSLTGGGYTEAFF. The variable domain in full, with the rest retrieved from reference TRBV7-3 and TRBJ1-1, is GAGVSQTPSNKVTEKGKYVELRCDPISGHTALYWYRQSLGQGPEFLIYFQGTGAADDSGLPNDRFFAVRPEGSVSTLKIQRTERGDSAVYLCASSLTGGGYTEAFFGQGTRLTVV.

V gene TRBV7-9 combines with J gene TRBJ2-2; no clear D gene. The CDR3 extends over 14 amino acids. Looked up from germline, CDR1 is SEHNR and CDR2 is FQNEAQ (reference sequence). The V gene lost 4 bases and the J gene lost 6 bases, with 12 bases spanning the gap. CDR3 DNA sequence: TGTGCCAGCAGCTGGGTAGGAAACGCCGGGGAGCTGTTTTTT. Residues: CASSWVGNAGELFF. The full variable domain, completed using reference TRBV7-9 and TRBJ2-2, is DTGVSQNPRHKITKRGQNVTFRCDPISEHNRLYWYRQTLGQGPEFLTYFQNEAQLEKSRLLSDRFSAERPKGSFSTLEIQRTEQGDSAMYLCASSWVGNAGELFFGEGSRLTVL.

The chain is built from TRBV21-1 and TRBJ2-4; TRBD2 is the table's D call and was not checked against the DNA. TRBV21-1 is reported as a pseudogene. This CDR3 contains 15 residues. The CDR3 protein is CASSKTSECQNIQYF. The DNA for the CDR3 is TGTGCCAGCAGCAAAACAAGCGAGTGCCAAAACATTCAGTACTTC.

This clone was recorded a few times. The chain has TRBV9 and TRBJ2-1, with 10 bases matching TRBD2. This CDR3 is 16 amino acids long. Per germline, CDR1 SGDLS and CDR2 YYNGEE. V trimming: 3 bases; J trimming: 6 bases; junction bases outside the gene matches: 9. The CDR3 spells CASSAYLAGDFNEQFF. CDR3 DNA: TGTGCCAGCAGCGCCTATCTAGCGGGAGATTTCAATGAGCAGTTCTTC.

The chain employs TRBV6-5 and TRBJ1-2, with D unclear. V lost 4 bases and J lost 5, with 11 bases in between. The CDR3 extends over 13 amino acids. CDR1 and CDR2 (germline): MNHEY, SVGAGI. CDR3 amino acids: CASSSGNLYGYTF. CDR3 nucleotide sequence: TGTGCCAGCAGTTCCGGGAACCTATATGGCTACACCTTC.

The chain combines TRBV6-1 with TRBJ1-3, with D maybe TRBD1 (5 bases). V was trimmed by 6 bases and J by 7 bases, leaving 13 bases between them. The germline V gene encodes CDR1 MNHNS and CDR2 SASEGT. This CDR3 is built from 13 residues. CDR3 DNA sequence: TGTGCCAGCAGAATGGGGCAGGGCAACACCATATATTTT. Its translation is CASRMGQGNTIYF.

V gene TRBV7-2 combines with J gene TRBJ1-2; 11 bases match TRBD1. Per germline, CDR1 SGHTA and CDR2 FQGNSA. The CDR3 has 14 residues. V lost 4 bases to trimming and J lost 8 bases; unmatched junction nucleotides: 6. The CDR3 loop reads CASSSPGQGEGYTF. CDR3 bases: TGTGCCAGCAGCTCTCCGGGACAGGGGGAAGGCTACACCTTC.